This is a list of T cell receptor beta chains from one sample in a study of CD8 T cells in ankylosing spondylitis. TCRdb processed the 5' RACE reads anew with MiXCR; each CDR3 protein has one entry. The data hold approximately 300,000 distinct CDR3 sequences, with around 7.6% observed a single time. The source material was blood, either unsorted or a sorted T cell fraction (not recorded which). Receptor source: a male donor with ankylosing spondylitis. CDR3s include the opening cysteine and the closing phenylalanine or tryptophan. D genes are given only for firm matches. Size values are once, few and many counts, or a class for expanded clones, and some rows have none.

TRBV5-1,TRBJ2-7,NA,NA,TGCGCCAGCGCCGACAGGCTACTCTCCTACGAGCAGTACTTC,CASADRLLSYEQYF
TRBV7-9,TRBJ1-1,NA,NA,TGTGCCAGCAGCCCCGGGACAAATGGGAACACTGAAGCTTTCTTT,CASSPGTNGNTEAFF
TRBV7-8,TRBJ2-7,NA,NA,TGTGCCAGCAGCTCCAGGGATTGGGTTGGCGAGCAGTACTTC,CASSSRDWVGEQYF
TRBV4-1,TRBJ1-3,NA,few,TGCGCCAGCAGCCAAGCCGGGGCAAGATCCTCTGGAAACACCATATATTTT,CASSQAGARSSGNTIYF
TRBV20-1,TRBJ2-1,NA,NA,TGCAGTGCGGGAAAACTAGCCTATGAGCAGTTCTTC,CSAGKLAYEQFF
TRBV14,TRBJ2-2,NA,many,TGTGCCAGCAGCCACGGTATCGGACAGCGGATTGAAGGGGAGCTGTTTTTT,CASSHGIGQRIEGELFF
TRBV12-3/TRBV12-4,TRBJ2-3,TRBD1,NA,TGTGCCAGCAGCCCTTCGACAGGGGTGTTGGATACGCAGTATTTT,CASSPSTGVLDTQYF
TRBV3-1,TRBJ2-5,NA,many,TGTGCCAGCAGCCAAGATCAAACTGGCGGGACCCAGTACTTC,CASSQDQTGGTQYF
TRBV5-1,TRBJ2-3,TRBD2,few,TGCGCCAGCAGCTTGGCGTCTAGCGGGACCCCAAGCACAGATACGCAGTATTTT,CASSLASSGTPSTDTQYF
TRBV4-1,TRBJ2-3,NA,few,TGCGCCAGCAGCCAAAGGGCGCTGAAGACTGGGACAAGCACAGATACGCAGTATTTT,CASSQRALKTGTSTDTQYF
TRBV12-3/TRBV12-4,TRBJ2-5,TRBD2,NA,TGTGCCAGCAGTTTCGGACTAGAAGAGACCCAGTACTTC,CASSFGLEETQYF
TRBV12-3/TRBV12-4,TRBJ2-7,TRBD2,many,TGTGCCAGCAGTCTCCTAGCGGGCCCCTCCTACGAGCAGTACTTC,CASSLLAGPSYEQYF
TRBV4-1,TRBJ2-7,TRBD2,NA,TGCGCCAGCAGCCAAGGCGGGAGTTCGGCCTACGAGCAGTACTTC,CASSQGGSSAYEQYF
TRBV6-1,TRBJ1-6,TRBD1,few,TGTGCCAGCAGGCAAGACAGGGGAAATAATTCACCCCTCCACTTT,CASRQDRGNNSPLHF
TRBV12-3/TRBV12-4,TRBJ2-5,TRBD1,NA,TGTGCCAGCAACGCGGGACAGGGGGCCTTGGTGGAGACCCAGTACTTC,CASNAGQGALVETQYF
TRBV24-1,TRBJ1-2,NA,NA,TGTGCCACCAGTGATCCAGCCTTGGGGGCCTATGGCTACACCTTC,CATSDPALGAYGYTF
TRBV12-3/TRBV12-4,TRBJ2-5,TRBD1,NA,TGTGCCAGCAGTTTATCCGGGACAGGGGTGGAAGAGACCCAGTACTTC,CASSLSGTGVEETQYF
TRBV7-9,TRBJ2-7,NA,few,TGTGCCAGCAGCTCCTGGGGGAGCTCCTACGAGCAGTACTTC,CASSSWGSSYEQYF
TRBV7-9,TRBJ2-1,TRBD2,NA,TGTGCCAGCAGAGGACTAGCGGGCGAGCAGTTCTTC,CASRGLAGEQFF
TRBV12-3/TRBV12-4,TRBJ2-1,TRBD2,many,TGTGCCAGCACCTCGACTAGCGTCTCTCAGCAGTTCTTC,CASTSTSVSQQFF
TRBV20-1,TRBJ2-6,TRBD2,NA,TGCAGTGCTAGAGATGCCCAGCGGGAGAGCTCTGGGGCCAACGTCCTGACTTTC,CSARDAQRESSGANVLTF
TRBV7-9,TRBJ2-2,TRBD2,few,TGTGCCAGCAGCCGCGAGGGACTAGCGGGAGGTCCCGGGGAGCTGTTTTTT,CASSREGLAGGPGELFF
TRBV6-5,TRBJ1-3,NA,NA,TGTGCCAGCAGTTACGCGGACGCCTACTCTGGAAACACCATATATTTT,CASSYADAYSGNTIYF
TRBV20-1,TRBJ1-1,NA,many,TGCAGTGCAAATTCAGGGTTAGACACTGAAGCTTTCTTT,CSANSGLDTEAFF
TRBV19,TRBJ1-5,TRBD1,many,TGTGCCACGGACAGGGCAAGCAATCAGCCCCAGCATTTT,CATDRASNQPQHF
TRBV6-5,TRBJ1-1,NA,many,TGTGCCAGCAGTTACCGACGGTCCGGGGTCTCTAAACCTGAAGCTTTCTTT,CASSYRRSGVSKPEAFF
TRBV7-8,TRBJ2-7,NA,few,TGTGCCAGCAAGGGACGTAGCTACGAGCAGTACTTC,CASKGRSYEQYF
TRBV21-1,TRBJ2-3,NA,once,TGTGCCAGCAGCAAAAAAACCCCGGAAGAAAAGGCTACGCAGTATTTT,CASSKKTPEEKATQYF
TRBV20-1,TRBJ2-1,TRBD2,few,TGCAGTGCTTCCGGAGAGCGGGGGACCTACAATGAGCAGTTCTTC,CSASGERGTYNEQFF
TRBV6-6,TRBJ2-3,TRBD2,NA,TGTGCCAGCCAGACTAGCGGTACAGATACGCAGTATTTT,CASQTSGTDTQYF
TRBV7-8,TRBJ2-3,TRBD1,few,TGTGCCAGCAGTTCACAGGGGAGTACGCAGTATTTT,CASSSQGSTQYF
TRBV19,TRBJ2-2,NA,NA,TGTGCCAGTAGTATACTACGATTGGCCAATCACACCGGGGAGCTGTTTTTT,CASSILRLANHTGELFF
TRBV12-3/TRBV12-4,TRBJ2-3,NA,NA,TGTGCCAGCAACTGGAGGGGAGATACGCAGTATTTT,CASNWRGDTQYF
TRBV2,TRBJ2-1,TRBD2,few,TGTGCCAGCAGTGAGAGGGTAGCGGGTGAGCAGTTCTTC,CASSERVAGEQFF
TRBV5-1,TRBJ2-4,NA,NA,TGCGCCAGCAGCTTGGTTGGGACTGTAGCCAAAAACATTCAGTACTTC,CASSLVGTVAKNIQYF
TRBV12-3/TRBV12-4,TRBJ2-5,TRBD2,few,TGTGCCAGCAGTTTAGGATGGGGTAGCGGAGCGGGGGAGACCCAGTACTTC,CASSLGWGSGAGETQYF
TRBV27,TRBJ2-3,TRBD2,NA,TGTGCCAGCAGGCGGAGGACTAGCGGGACCACAGATACGCAGTATTTT,CASRRRTSGTTDTQYF
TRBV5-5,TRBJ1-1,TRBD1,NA,TGTGCCAGCAGCCGCGGCATGGGACAGGGGTTTAACACTGAAGCTTTCTTT,CASSRGMGQGFNTEAFF
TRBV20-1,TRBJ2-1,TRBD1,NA,TGCAGTGCTAGAGGCTCCGGGACAGGGGGCGGGTATGAGCAGTTCTTC,CSARGSGTGGGYEQFF
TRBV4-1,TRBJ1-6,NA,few,TGCGCCAGCAGCCCCGGGACCGCCCATTCACCCCTCCACTTT,CASSPGTAHSPLHF
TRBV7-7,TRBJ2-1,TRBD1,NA,TGTGCCAGCAGCTTAGATGGCAGGGGGCTAAATGAGCAGTTCTTC,CASSLDGRGLNEQFF
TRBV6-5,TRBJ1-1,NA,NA,TGTGCCAGCAGTTACGGGGACTTGGGCACTGAAGCTTTCTTT,CASSYGDLGTEAFF
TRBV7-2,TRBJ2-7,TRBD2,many,TGTGCCAGCAGCACTGGGGGGGGTAACTACGAGCAGTACTTC,CASSTGGGNYEQYF
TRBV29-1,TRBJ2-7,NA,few,TGCAGCGTTGGAGGAGCAGGGGTAGGGCTAGCGGTCTACGAGCAGTACTTC,CSVGGAGVGLAVYEQYF
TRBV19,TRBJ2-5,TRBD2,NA,TGTGCCAGTAGTGGAAGGACTAGCGGGAAGGAGACCCAGTACTTC,CASSGRTSGKETQYF
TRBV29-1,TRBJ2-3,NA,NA,TGCAGCGTTCCGAAGAGCACAGATACGCAGTATTTT,CSVPKSTDTQYF
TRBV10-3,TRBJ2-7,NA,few,TGTGCCATCAGGCGGGACATCTCCTACGAGCAGTACTTC,CAIRRDISYEQYF
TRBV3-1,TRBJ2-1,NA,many,TGTGCCAGCAGCCAAGGTCCGGGGCCCCCGGATGAGCAGTTCTTC,CASSQGPGPPDEQFF
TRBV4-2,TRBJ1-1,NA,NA,TGTGCCAGCAGCCAGGATGGGTCGACAGGTCCCAGGACTGAAGCTTTCTTT,CASSQDGSTGPRTEAFF
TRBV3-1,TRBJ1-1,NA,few,TGTGCCAGCAGCCAGCGACAGGTCGGTGGAGCTTTCTTT,CASSQRQVGGAFF
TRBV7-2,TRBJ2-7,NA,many,TGTGCCAGCAGCCCCCAAACATCCCTGGGCGAGCAGTACTTC,CASSPQTSLGEQYF
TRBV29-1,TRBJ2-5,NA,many,TGCAGCGCCCGAGGGGGGGAGGGAGAGACCCAGTACTTC,CSARGGEGETQYF
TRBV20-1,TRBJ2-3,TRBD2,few,TGCAGTGCGGGAACGGGACTAGCGGGAGTTGCAGATACGCAGTATTTT,CSAGTGLAGVADTQYF
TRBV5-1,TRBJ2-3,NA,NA,TGCGCCAGCCGGGGCGGGACAGCCACAGATACGCAGTATTTT,CASRGGTATDTQYF
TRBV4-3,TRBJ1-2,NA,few,TGCGCCAGCAGCCAAGAGGAGGGGTTTGGCTACACCTTC,CASSQEEGFGYTF
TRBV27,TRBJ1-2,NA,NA,TGTGCCAGCAGTTTATCTGGGTACGGCGGCTACACCTTC,CASSLSGYGGYTF
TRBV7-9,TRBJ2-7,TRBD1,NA,TGTGCCAGCAGCTTAGCGGTAGGACAGGGGGCTTACGAGCAGTACTTC,CASSLAVGQGAYEQYF
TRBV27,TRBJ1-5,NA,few,TGTGCCAGCAGTTCCTCTATGAATCAGCCCCAGCATTTT,CASSSSMNQPQHF
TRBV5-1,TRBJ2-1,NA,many,TGCGCCAGCAGCTTGGGGGCCCTTGGGAGAGACTCCTACAATGAGCAGTTCTTC,CASSLGALGRDSYNEQFF
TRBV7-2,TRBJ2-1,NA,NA,TGTGCCAGCAGGGGGGCGGTCGAGCAGTTCTTC,CASRGAVEQFF